The next 19 T cell receptor beta chains were all read from a single sample in a study of post-analysis software for immune sequencing data. Carried by the TCR beta cDNA libraries were unique molecular identifiers. MiXCR, applied by TCRdb to the PCR reads, yields one record per CDR3 protein. The sample contains 250,000 to 300,000 distinct CDR3 sequences, around 34% of which appear only once. Study observations and caveats: About 5 TRBV segments (TRBV5-6, TRBV5-1 and TRBV20-1 among them) occurred more frequently in patients than in controls.

No antigen has been assigned to these receptors. The specimen was blood. The source is a girl aged 10 to 17 with multiple sclerosis.

This clonotype was observed many times. V usage is TRBV4-1 and J usage is TRBJ1-2, with 9 bases lining up with TRBD1. Germline CDR1 is MGHRA and CDR2 is YSYEKL. The CDR3 has 16 amino acids. After removal of 1 base from V and 3 bases from J, the junction contained 6 bases not matched to a gene. The CDR3 loop is CASSQGLGTGYYGYTF. The CDR3 nucleotides read TGCGCCAGCAGCCAAGGCTTGGGGACAGGGTACTATGGCTACACCTTC.

This clonotype has ten or more counts. The chain carries TRBV6-1 and TRBJ2-7; unclear D gene. Between the trimmed V and J ends, which lost 3 bases and 7 bases, there was a span of 10 bases. CDR3 length: 12 amino acids. Germline values: CDR1 MNHNS, CDR2 SASEGT. This CDR3 reads CASSDKFREQYF. The CDR3 region has the DNA TGTGCCAGCAGTGACAAGTTTAGGGAGCAGTACTTC.

This clonotype has a count of ten or more. The rearrangement joins TRBV5-4 to TRBJ1-1; D not certain. The CDR3 is 15 residues long. Trimming took 4 bases from V and 0 from J, leaving 13 bases between them. CDR1 is SGHNT, CDR2 YYREEE, per germline (reference sequence). The DNA for the CDR3 is TGTGCCAGCAGCACTTACACCGGATTGAACACTGAAGCTTTCTTT. Translation gives CASSTYTGLNTEAFF.

In the case of this clonotype: Possible read error: a much larger clone is one base away. The chain carries TRBV5-1 and TRBJ2-5; no definite D call. In germline, CDR1 is SGHRS, CDR2 YFSETQ. Trimming removed 6 bases at V and 5 bases at J, with 11 bases between. This CDR3 contains 12 residues. CDR3 residues: CASTAVGETQYF. CDR3 in DNA: TGCGCCAGCACGGCAGTAGGGGAGACCCAGTACTTC.

There are many counts of this clonotype. The chain couples TRBV29-1 to TRBJ2-4; D is unclear. The V end lost 6 bases, the J end lost 0 bases, and 12 bases lay between the germline ends. CDR1 is SQVTM, CDR2 ANQGSEA, per germline. CDR3 length: 14 residues. CDR3 in amino acids: CSVTVRLAKNIQYF. The CDR3 DNA is TGCAGCGTAACAGTAAGACTAGCCAAAAACATTCAGTACTTC.

Details on this clonotype: A read error is possible here, since a much larger clone lies one base away. The CDR3: CAISDRTSGTLKSSHNEQFF. CDR3 nucleotides: TGTGCCATCAGTGACCGGACTAGCGGTACCCTTAAGAGCTCCCACAATGAGCAGTTCTTC. The rearrangement uses TRBV10-3 and TRBJ2-1; 10 bases are shared with TRBD2. The CDR3 loop spans 20 amino acids. The germline CDR1 and CDR2 sequences are ENHRY and SYGVKD.

The rearrangement links TRBV12-3 or TRBV12-4 to TRBJ2-2, with TRBD1 matching 9 bases. This CDR3 has 15 residues. V gave up 3 bases and J gave up 3 bases; unmatched junction bases: 2. CDR3 sequence: CASSFTGGDTGELFF. CDR3 sequence (DNA): TGTGCCAGCAGTTTCACAGGGGGCGACACCGGGGAGCTGTTTTTT.

Written as DNA, the CDR3 is TGCGCCAGCAGCCCTCGGGACAGCCTAAATTCACCCCTCCACTTT. Its translation: CASSPRDSLNSPLHF. The rearrangement links TRBV4-1 to TRBJ1-6, with TRBD1 identical over 7 bases. CDR3 length equals 15 residues. V shed 4 bases, J shed 7 bases, and the junction held 7 bases outside the gene matches. The germline gives CDR1 MGHRA, CDR2 YSYEKL.

As to this clonotype: It may be a read error: a sequence one base away is much more abundant. This rearrangement joins TRBV5-1 to TRBJ1-2; D remains unclear. Germline V gene sequence: CDR1 SGHRS, CDR2 YFSETQ. The length of the CDR3 is 14 residues. The CDR3 is CASSYLEANYGCTF. The CDR3 nucleotides are TGCGCCAGCAGCTATCTCGAAGCTAACTATGGCTGCACCTTC.

There are many counts of this clonotype. The chain links TRBV7-3 to TRBJ2-1; D assignment may be TRBD1 or TRBD2 (5 bases each). This CDR3 has 13 residues. The V and J ends lost 1 base and 6 bases respectively, with 7 bases between them. Germline CDR1 is SGHTA and CDR2 is FQGTGA. The chain's CDR3 is CASSLRDLNEQFF. CDR3 in DNA: TGTGCCAGCAGCTTAAGGGACCTCAATGAGCAGTTCTTC.

This clonotype was counted ten times or more. V is TRBV7-8 and J is TRBJ2-1; perhaps TRBD1 as D (5 bases). V was trimmed by 2 bases and J by 5 bases, leaving 13 bases between them. There are 15 residues in the CDR3. Germline V lookup: CDR1 SGHVS, CDR2 FQNEAQ. Written as DNA, the CDR3 is TGTGCCAGCAGCTTAAGGGGTCAGGTCGACAATGAGCAGTTCTTC. It is translated as CASSLRGQVDNEQFF.

There are many counts of this clonotype. This sequence joins TRBV20-1 and TRBJ1-1; 9 bases are shared with TRBD1. Per germline, CDR1 DFQATT and CDR2 SNEGSKA (reference sequence). There are 12 residues in the CDR3. CDR3 DNA: TGCAGGGGGACAGGGATGAACACTGAAGCTTTCTTT. Encoded protein: CRGTGMNTEAFF.

This clonotype showed up just once. This sequence joins TRBV12-3 or TRBV12-4 and TRBJ2-7; TRBD1 is a possible D gene (5 bases). The germline V and J ends were trimmed by 6 bases and 0 bases, with 9 bases remaining between them. This CDR3 has 13 residues. As DNA, the CDR3 is TGTGCCAGCAGCGATGACAGCTCCTACGAGCAGTACTTC. Translating gives CASSDDSSYEQYF.

The chain is built from TRBV5-1 and TRBJ2-2, with 8 bases matching TRBD1. Germline CDR1 SGHRS, CDR2 YFSETQ. There are 15 residues in the CDR3. Trimming at V came to 3 bases and at J to 0 bases, leaving 1 base not matched to a gene. The CDR3 reads CASSWDRPNTGELFF. CDR3 in DNA: TGCGCCAGCAGCTGGGACAGGCCGAACACCGGGGAGCTGTTTTTT.

In its sample, this clonotype was seen once. The junction differs from germline at one of its ends, possibly a read error. The J gene is TRBJ1-2, the V gene TRBV6-2 or TRBV6-3; D is perhaps TRBD1 (6 bases). Germline V lookup: CDR1 MNHEY, CDR2 SVGEGT. CDR3 length: 14 residues. CDR3 amino acids: CAGSYRQTGFGYTF. Here the CDR3 DNA reads TGTGCCGGCAGTTACCGCCAAACAGGGTTCGGCTACACCTTC.

This clonotype has a count of ten or more. This chain links TRBV5-1 with TRBJ1-2; 8 bases agree with TRBD1. The germline V gene has CDR1 SGHRS and CDR2 YFSETQ. The CDR3 length is 13 residues. The V segment lost 0 bases and the J segment 12 bases; nucleotides outside the gene matches: 7. CDR3 residues: CASSLAVDRDNTF. CDR3 DNA sequence: TGCGCCAGCAGCTTGGCGGTGGACAGGGATAACACCTTC.

This clonotype was detected ten times or more. The V and J genes are TRBV9 and TRBJ2-1, with D uncertain. The CDR3 has 13 residues. Looked up from germline, CDR1 is SGDLS and CDR2 is YYNGEE. With 1 base removed from V and 6 bases from J, the gap between germline ends came to 8 bases. The CDR3 region is CASSVSPSNEQFF. The DNA of the CDR3 is TGTGCCAGCAGCGTAAGTCCTAGCAATGAGCAGTTCTTC.

The CDR3 DNA reads as TGTGCCAGCAGCCAAGATAAGGTAGCGGGAACCACCGGGGAGCTGTTTTTT. Protein: CASSQDKVAGTTGELFF. V usage is TRBV4-2 and J usage is TRBJ2-2; 8 bases fit TRBD2. The trim removed 0 bases at V and 4 bases at J, leaving 7 bases unmatched. Germline-derived CDR1 and CDR2 are LGHNA and YNFKEQ. This CDR3 spans 17 amino acids.

V and J are TRBV28 and TRBJ2-2; D is uncertain. This CDR3 region has 17 residues. V dropped 1 base and J dropped 2 bases, with 14 bases sitting between them. CDR1 and CDR2 from the germline V gene are MDHEN and SYDVKM. The CDR3, as DNA: TGTGCCAGCAGTTTATCCGTGGGGTTGGCAAACACCGGGGAGCTGTTTTTT. Translating gives CASSLSVGLANTGELFF.